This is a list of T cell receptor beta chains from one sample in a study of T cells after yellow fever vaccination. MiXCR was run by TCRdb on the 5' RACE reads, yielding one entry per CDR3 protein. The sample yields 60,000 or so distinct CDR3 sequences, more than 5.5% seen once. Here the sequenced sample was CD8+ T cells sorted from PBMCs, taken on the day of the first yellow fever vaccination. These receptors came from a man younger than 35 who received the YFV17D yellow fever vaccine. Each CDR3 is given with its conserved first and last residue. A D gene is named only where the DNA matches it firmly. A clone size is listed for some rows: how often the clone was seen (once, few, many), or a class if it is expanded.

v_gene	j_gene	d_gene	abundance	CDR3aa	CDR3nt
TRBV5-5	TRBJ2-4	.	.	CASSGGTENIQYF	TGTGCCAGCAGTGGCGGGACAGAAAACATTCAGTACTTC
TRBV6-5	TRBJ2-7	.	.	CASSPRFRGSYEQYF	TGTGCCAGCAGTCCTCGGTTCAGGGGTTCCTACGAGCAGTACTTC
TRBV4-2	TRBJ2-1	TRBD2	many	CASSQEDGLAGPEQFF	TGTGCCAGCAGCCAAGAGGATGGACTAGCGGGGCCAGAGCAGTTCTTC
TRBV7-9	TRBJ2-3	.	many	CASSSGLIGQYF	TGTGCCAGCAGCTCTGGGCTAATCGGACAGTATTTT
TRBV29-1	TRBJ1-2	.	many	CSVVGGTPYGYTF	TGCAGCGTTGTCGGAGGAACTCCCTATGGCTACACCTTC
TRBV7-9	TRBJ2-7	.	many	CASSWGPYEQYF	TGTGCCAGCAGCTGGGGTCCCTACGAGCAGTACTTC
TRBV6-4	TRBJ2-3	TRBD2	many	CASSERAGGPTDTQYF	TGTGCCAGCAGTGAAAGAGCGGGGGGCCCCACAGATACGCAGTATTTT
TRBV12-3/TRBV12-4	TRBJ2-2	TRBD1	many	CASRGQGEDTGELFF	TGTGCCAGCAGAGGACAGGGAGAGGACACCGGGGAGCTGTTTTTT
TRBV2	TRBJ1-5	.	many	CASSDSEDDIENQPQHF	TGTGCCAGCAGTGATTCCGAGGACGATATAGAAAATCAGCCCCAGCATTTT
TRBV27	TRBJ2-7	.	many	CASRLGAYEQYF	TGTGCCAGCAGGCTGGGTGCCTACGAGCAGTACTTC
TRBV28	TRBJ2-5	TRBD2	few	CASSTRHRGDETQYF	TGTGCCAGCAGTACCCGCCACCGGGGGGATGAGACCCAGTACTTC
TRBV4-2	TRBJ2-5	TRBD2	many	CASSRLAGGQETQYF	TGTGCCAGCAGCCGACTAGCGGGGGGGCAAGAGACCCAGTACTTC
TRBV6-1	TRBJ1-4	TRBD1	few	CASSEPDRGRDEKLFF	TGTGCCAGCAGTGAGCCAGACAGGGGGCGAGATGAAAAACTGTTTTTT
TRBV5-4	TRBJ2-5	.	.	CASSWGGGQYF	TGTGCCAGCAGCTGGGGCGGAGGCCAGTACTTC
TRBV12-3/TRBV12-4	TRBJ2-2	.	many	CAGAGENTGELFF	TGTGCTGGGGCAGGGGAGAACACCGGGGAGCTGTTTTTT
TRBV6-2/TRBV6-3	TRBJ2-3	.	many	CASSYSGLNTQYF	TGTGCCAGCAGTTACTCGGGTCTTAATACGCAGTATTTT
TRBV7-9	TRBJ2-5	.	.	CASSLEVAVLYQETQYF	TGTGCCAGCAGCTTAGAGGTAGCGGTCCTGTACCAAGAGACCCAGTACTTC
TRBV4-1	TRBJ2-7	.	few	CASSYAPGGGEQYF	TGCGCCAGCAGCTACGCCCCGGGGGGCGGCGAGCAGTACTTC
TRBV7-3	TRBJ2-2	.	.	CASSLSPANTGELFF	TGTGCCAGCAGCTTAAGCCCAGCGAACACCGGGGAGCTGTTTTTT
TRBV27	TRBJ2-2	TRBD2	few	CASSLSGLDTGELFF	TGTGCCAGCAGTTTATCGGGACTAGACACCGGGGAGCTGTTTTTT
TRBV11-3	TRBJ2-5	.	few	CASSLADQETQYF	TGTGCCAGCAGCTTAGCCGATCAAGAGACCCAGTACTTC
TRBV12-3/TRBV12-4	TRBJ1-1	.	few	CASSQTGAAEAFF	TGTGCCAGCAGCCAAACAGGAGCCGCTGAAGCTTTCTTT
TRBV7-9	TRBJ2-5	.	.	CASSLIPGQVETQYF	TGTGCCAGCAGCTTAATTCCAGGTCAGGTAGAGACCCAGTACTTC
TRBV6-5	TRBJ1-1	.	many	CASSYSGRNTEAFF	TGTGCCAGCAGTTACTCGGGGAGGAACACTGAAGCTTTCTTT
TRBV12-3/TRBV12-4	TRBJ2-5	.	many	CASRFRGYQETQYF	TGTGCCAGCAGGTTCAGGGGATACCAAGAGACCCAGTACTTC
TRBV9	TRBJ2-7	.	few	CASSVAGETFYEQYF	TGTGCCAGCAGCGTAGCCGGGGAAACATTCTACGAGCAGTACTTC
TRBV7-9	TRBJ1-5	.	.	CASSLALETGDQPQHF	TGTGCCAGCAGCTTAGCGCTCGAGACAGGAGATCAGCCCCAGCATTTT
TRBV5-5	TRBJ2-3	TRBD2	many	CASSLAGGPTDTQYF	TGTGCCAGCAGCTTAGCGGGGGGGCCCACAGATACGCAGTATTTT
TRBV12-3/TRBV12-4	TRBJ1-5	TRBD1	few	CASSPGQASWSNQPQHF	TGTGCCAGCAGTCCCGGACAGGCGTCTTGGAGCAATCAGCCCCAGCATTTT
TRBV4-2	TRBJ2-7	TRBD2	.	CASSQDEGTIYEQYF	TGTGCCAGCAGCCAAGATGAAGGGACTATCTACGAGCAGTACTTC
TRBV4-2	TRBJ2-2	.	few	CASSQVGGGPNTGELFF	TGTGCCAGCAGCCAAGTCGGAGGGGGGCCTAACACCGGGGAGCTGTTTTTT
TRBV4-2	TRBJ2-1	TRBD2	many	CASSQDKSGGYNEQFF	TGTGCCAGCAGCCAGGATAAAAGCGGGGGCTACAATGAGCAGTTCTTC
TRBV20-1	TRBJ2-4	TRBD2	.	CSARGLAGGLDIQYF	TGCAGTGCTAGAGGACTAGCGGGGGGGCTCGACATTCAGTACTTC
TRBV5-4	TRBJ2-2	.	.	CASSFGPGDTGELFF	TGTGCCAGCAGCTTTGGGCCAGGCGACACCGGGGAGCTGTTTTTT
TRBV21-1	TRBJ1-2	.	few	CASTHLQRYGYTF	TGTGCCAGCACCCACCTGCAGAGGTATGGCTACACCTTC
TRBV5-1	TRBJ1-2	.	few	CASSLAGGRTYGYTF	TGCGCCAGCAGCTTGGCCGGGGGACGGACCTATGGCTACACCTTC
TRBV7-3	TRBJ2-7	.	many	CASRSAYEQYF	TGTGCCAGCAGGTCCGCCTACGAGCAGTACTTC
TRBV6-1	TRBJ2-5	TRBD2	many	CASSRLAGAGETQYF	TGTGCCAGCAGCCGACTAGCGGGGGCCGGGGAGACCCAGTACTTC
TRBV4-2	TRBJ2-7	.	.	CASSQVAESEGTYEKYF	TGTGCCAGCAGCCAAGTGGCAGAGTCGGAGGGAACCTACGAGAAGTACTTC
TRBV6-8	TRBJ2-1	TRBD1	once	CASSYTGDNEQFF	TGTGCCAGCAGTTACACAGGGGACAATGAGCAGTTCTTC
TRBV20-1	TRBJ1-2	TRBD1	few	CSARDRETNYGYTF	TGCAGTGCAAGAGACAGGGAGACAAACTATGGCTACACCTTC
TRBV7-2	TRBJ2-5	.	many	CASSSPQGWWETQYF	TGTGCCAGCAGCTCACCGCAGGGATGGTGGGAGACCCAGTACTTC
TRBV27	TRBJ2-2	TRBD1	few	CASSFGTGFPGELFF	TGTGCCAGCAGTTTTGGGACAGGGTTCCCCGGGGAGCTGTTTTTT
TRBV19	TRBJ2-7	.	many	CASSPASNYEQYF	TGTGCCAGTAGTCCTGCCAGCAACTACGAGCAGTACTTC
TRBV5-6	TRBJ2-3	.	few	CASSWGPTTSTDTQYF	TGTGCCAGCAGCTGGGGCCCCACTACTAGCACAGATACGCAGTATTTT
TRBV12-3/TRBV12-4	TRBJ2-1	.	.	CASSYPGRNNEQFF	TGTGCCAGCAGCTACCCGGGACGGAACAATGAGCAGTTCTTC
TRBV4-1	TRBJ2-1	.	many	CASSQDGPWGSSYNEQFF	TGCGCCAGCAGCCAAGATGGGCCTTGGGGAAGCTCCTACAATGAGCAGTTCTTC
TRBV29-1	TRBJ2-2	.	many	CSGRDGNTGELFF	TGCAGCGGCCGGGACGGCAACACCGGGGAGCTGTTTTTT
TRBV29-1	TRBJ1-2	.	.	CSVGRDYGYTF	TGCAGCGTTGGCAGGGACTATGGCTACACCTTC
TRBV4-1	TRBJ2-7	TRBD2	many	CASSQERGGTYEQYF	TGCGCCAGCAGCCAAGAACGGGGGGGAACCTACGAGCAGTACTTC
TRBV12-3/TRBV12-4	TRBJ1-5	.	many	CASSPKKGSNQPQHF	TGTGCCAGCAGCCCTAAGAAGGGTAGCAATCAGCCCCAGCATTTT
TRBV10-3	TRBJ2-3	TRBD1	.	CAISVPGQGTTDTQYF	TGTGCCATCAGTGTTCCCGGACAGGGGACCACAGATACGCAGTATTTT
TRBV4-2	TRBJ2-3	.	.	CASGPGLLSRTDTQYF	TGTGCCAGCGGCCCCGGTCTCCTCTCCCGCACAGATACGCAGTATTTT
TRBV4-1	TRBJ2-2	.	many	CASSQSSRVATGELFF	TGCGCCAGCAGCCAGAGCAGTCGGGTTGCTACCGGGGAGCTGTTTTTT
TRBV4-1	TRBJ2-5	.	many	CASSQETGWETQYF	TGCGCCAGCAGCCAGGAAACAGGATGGGAGACCCAGTACTTC
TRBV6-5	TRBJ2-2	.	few	CASSFRQTGPAGELFF	TGTGCCAGCAGTTTTCGACAGACCGGGCCGGCCGGGGAGCTGTTTTTT